These T cell receptor beta chains were read from a single sample in a study of control samples from healthy donors and cancer patients. Assay: immunoSEQ multiplex PCR; the TCRdb copy retains only in-frame clones and omits some. The sample has roughly 400,000 clones; more than 80% are singletons. Input material: PBMCs. Receptor source: a man aged 35 to 55 with head and neck cancer. The conserved cysteine and the conserved F or W are not part of the CDR3 here. A row's size may be missing; if present it is once, few, many or a size class.

>TRBJ1-3|-|13|TRBV6-1
ASSEMWQQGNTIY
>TRBJ2-7|-|13|TRBV27
ASKGMWNGSYEQY
>TRBJ1-1|-|13|TRBV9
ASSGRLQGSTEAF
>TRBJ2-7|-|15|TRBV5-1
ASSGGPGQEFSYEQY
>TRBJ2-5|-|10|TRBV19
ASSSRGETQY
>TRBJ2-1|-|15|TRBV5-1
ASSLDLAGGVIWEQF
>TRBJ2-7|-|12|TRBV7-2
ASSLIHLGNEQY
>TRBJ2-3|-|12|TRBV5-6
ASGTRWSTDTQY
>TRBJ2-1|-|9|TRBV29-1
SGGADNEQF
>TRBJ1-2|-|10|TRBV14
ASSQDGYGYT
>TRBJ1-6|-|11|TRBV4-3
ASSQRSGSPLH
>TRBJ2-7|-|13|TRBV10-3
AISAGVAGGREQY
>TRBJ1-3|once|13|TRBV6-5
ASSRPGASGNTIY
>TRBJ2-7|-|13|TRBV19
ASSQSASGSYEQY
>TRBJ2-7|-|10|TRBV10-1
ATPRDIYEQY
>TRBJ1-5|once|11|TRBV18
ASSPQNNQPQH
>TRBJ2-2|-|14|TRBV5-8
ASSLSRQSNTGELF
>TRBJ1-3|-|13|TRBV7-2
ASSSPTGTRNTIY
>TRBJ1-3|-|12|TRBV9
ASSVWDSGNTIY
>TRBJ2-7|-|13|TRBV27
ASSPTSGRRYEQY
>TRBJ2-7|-|14|TRBV9
ASSPSSTINRHEQY
>TRBJ1-1|-|9|TRBV30
AWSGEREAF
>TRBJ2-3|-|14|TRBV18
ASSPGTATSTDTQY
>TRBJ2-1|-|9|TRBV12-5
ASGPYNEQF